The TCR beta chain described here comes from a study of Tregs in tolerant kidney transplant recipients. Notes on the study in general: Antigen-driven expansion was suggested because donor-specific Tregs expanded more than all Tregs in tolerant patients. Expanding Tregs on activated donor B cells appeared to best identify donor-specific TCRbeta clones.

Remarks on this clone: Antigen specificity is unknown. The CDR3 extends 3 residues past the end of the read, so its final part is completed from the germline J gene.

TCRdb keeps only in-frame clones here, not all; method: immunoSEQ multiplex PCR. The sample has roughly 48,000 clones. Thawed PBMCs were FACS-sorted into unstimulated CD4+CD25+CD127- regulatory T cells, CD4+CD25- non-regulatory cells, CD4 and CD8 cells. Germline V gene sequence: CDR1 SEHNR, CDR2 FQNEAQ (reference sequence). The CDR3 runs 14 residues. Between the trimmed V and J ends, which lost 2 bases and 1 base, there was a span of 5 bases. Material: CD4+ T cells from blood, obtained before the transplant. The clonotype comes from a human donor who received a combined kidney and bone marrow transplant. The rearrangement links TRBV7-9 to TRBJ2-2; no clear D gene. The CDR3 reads CASSLSQNTGELFF. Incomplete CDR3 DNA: TGTGCCAGCAGCTTATCCCAGAACACCGGGGAG.